A single sample is the source of the 3 T cell receptor beta chains below, sequenced in a study of identical twins. TCRdb re-called the 5' RACE reads through MiXCR, storing one row per CDR3 protein. Here the sample spans around 280,000 distinct CDR3 sequences, less than 9% being singletons. These same records also appear under a second study, on yellow fever vaccine responses in identical twins.

Material for sequencing was memory (CD45RO+) T cells sorted from blood. The receptors were sampled from a woman between 18 and 29 years old in good health.

This clonotype was counted ten times or more. V gene TRBV5-1 combines with J gene TRBJ2-2, with TRBD1 identical over 8 bases. The CDR3 consists of 16 residues. J gave up 4 bases and V 3 bases, and 8 bases lay outside the gene matches. Germline V CDR1 and CDR2: SGHRS, YFSETQ. CDR3 in amino acids: CASSSGQVAATGELFF. The DNA of the CDR3 is TGCGCCAGCAGCTCGGGACAGGTTGCGGCCACCGGGGAGCTGTTTTTT. Supplemented by reference TRBV5-1 and TRBJ2-2, the full variable domain reads KAGVTQTPRYLIKTRGQQVTLSCSPISGHRSVSWYQQTPGQGLQFLFEYFSETQRNKGNFPGRFSGRQFSNSRSEMNVSTLELGDSALYLCASSSGQVAATGELFFGEGSRLTVL.

This clonotype has a count of ten or more. The chain combines TRBV7-2 with TRBJ2-7, with D possibly matching TRBD2 (6 bases). Germline V CDR1 and CDR2: SGHTA, FQGNSA. Trimming removed 11 bases at V and 1 base at J, with 12 bases between. The CDR3 is 12 amino acids. In DNA, the CDR3 is TGTGCCTCCGGGGACTTTTCCTACGAGCAGTACTTC. Its translation: CASGDFSYEQYF.

This clonotype turned up a few times. The rearrangement uses TRBV5-6 and TRBJ2-7, with D tentatively TRBD2 (5 bases). Germline lookup yields CDR1 SGHDT and CDR2 YYEEEE. V was shortened by 1 base and J by 0 bases, with 14 bases between the two germline ends. The CDR3 totals 16 residues. CDR3 in amino acids: CASSLTGMLSSYEQYF. CDR3 sequence (DNA): TGTGCCAGCAGCTTGACCGGGATGTTAAGCTCCTACGAGCAGTACTTC.